The clone carrying this T cell receptor beta chain was detected only a few times. The record originates from a study of T cells after yellow fever vaccination. The CDR3 runs to 12 residues. V was shortened by 4 bases and J by 4 bases, with 7 bases between the two germline ends. Synthesis of TCR cDNA relied on 5'RACE template switching, which attached a universal primer site and UMIs. TCRdb called the 5' RACE reads again in MiXCR, with one record for every CDR3 protein. Of 450,000 to 550,000 distinct CDR3 sequences listed, roughly a fifth are singletons. The V gene is TRBV12-3 or TRBV12-4, the J gene TRBJ1-2, with no clear D. This material consisted of PBMCs, taken roughly 23 days after the first yellow fever vaccination. This receptor was taken from a young man who received the YFV17D yellow fever vaccine. In DNA form, the CDR3 reads TGTGCCAGCAGTTCCTACAGCTATGGCTACACCTTC. It specifies CASSSYSYGYTF.